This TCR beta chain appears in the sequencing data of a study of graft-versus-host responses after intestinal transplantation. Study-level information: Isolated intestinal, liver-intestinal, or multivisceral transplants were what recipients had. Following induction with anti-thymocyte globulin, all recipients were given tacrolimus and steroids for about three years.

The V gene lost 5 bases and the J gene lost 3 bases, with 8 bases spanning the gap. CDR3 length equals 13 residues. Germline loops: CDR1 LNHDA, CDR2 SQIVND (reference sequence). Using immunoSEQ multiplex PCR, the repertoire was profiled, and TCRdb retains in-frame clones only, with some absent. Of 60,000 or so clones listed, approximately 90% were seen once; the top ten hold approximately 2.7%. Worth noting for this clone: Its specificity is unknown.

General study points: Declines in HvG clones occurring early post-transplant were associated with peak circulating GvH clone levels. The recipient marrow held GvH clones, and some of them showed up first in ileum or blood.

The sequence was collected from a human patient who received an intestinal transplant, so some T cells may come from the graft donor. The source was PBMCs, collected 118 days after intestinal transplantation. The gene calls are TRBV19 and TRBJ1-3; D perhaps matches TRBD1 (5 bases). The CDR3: CASSWDGGNTIYF. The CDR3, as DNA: TGTGCCAGTAGTTGGGACGGTGGAAACACCATATATTTT.